The present TCR beta chain was sequenced within a study of CD8+ T cells in alopecia areata. The study, taken as a whole, reports: The presence of one nonresponder keeps the tie between baseline CD8+ expansion and response uncertain.

Treatment specified: oral pan-JAK inhibitor, 5-10 mg twice daily. Reverse transcribed after extraction, RNA yielded cDNA as the sequencing template. The data were produced by immunoSEQ multiplex PCR, yet TCRdb's version contains in-frame clones alone and is incomplete. The sample includes about 270,000 clones, 60% of them seen just once. Worth noting for this clone: As yet, its antigen is unknown. Other DNA sequences within the sample encode an identical CDR3.

In germline, CDR1 is SGHRS, CDR2 YFSETQ. The trim removed 0 bases at V and 1 base at J, leaving 1 base unmatched. The CDR3 runs 15 residues. The material sequenced was CD4+ T cells sorted from blood, taken at week 52, from a patient treated with tofacitinib. This sequence joins TRBV5-1 and TRBJ2-3, with 8 positions matching TRBD2. This clonotype originated in a human donor with alopecia areata. CDR3 region: CASSLELAGTDTQYF. In DNA form, the CDR3 reads TGCGCCAGCAGCTTGGAACTAGCGGGCACAGATACGCAGTATTTT.